The rows below give T cell receptor beta chains drawn from one sample of a study of cytomegalovirus exposure and HLA in healthy donors. The repertoire was sequenced with immunoSEQ multiplex PCR; TCRdb's copy has only in-frame clones and lacks some. The sample records about 110,000 clones, approximately 91% being singletons. What was sequenced was PBMCs. These receptors were obtained from a woman aged 18-29 years in good health and CMV-seronegative. Each CDR3 is given with its conserved first and last residue. Fields, in order: clone size, V gene, J gene, D gene, CDR3 protein. The D gene is left open where the match is weak. Clone size is given for some rows only: seen once, a few or many times, or a class if the clone is expanded.

clone size: -; V gene: TRBV30; J gene: TRBJ1-2; D gene: -; CDR3 protein: CAWSPPPQGYGYTF
clone size: -; V gene: TRBV7-2; J gene: TRBJ1-2; D gene: -; CDR3 protein: CASSLKGHGYTF
clone size: once; V gene: TRBV9; J gene: TRBJ1-2; D gene: TRBD1; CDR3 protein: CASSGQGPYGYTF
clone size: -; V gene: TRBV10-3; J gene: TRBJ2-2; D gene: TRBD2; CDR3 protein: CAISPTGGGTGELFF
clone size: -; V gene: TRBV4-3; J gene: TRBJ1-1; D gene: -; CDR3 protein: CASSHPGKNTEAFF
clone size: -; V gene: TRBV19; J gene: TRBJ2-5; D gene: TRBD2; CDR3 protein: CASSPVAGGGAGTQYF
clone size: -; V gene: TRBV28; J gene: TRBJ1-1; D gene: TRBD1; CDR3 protein: CASSPGDRNTEAFF
clone size: -; V gene: TRBV7-3; J gene: TRBJ2-2; D gene: TRBD2; CDR3 protein: CASSPPGLAGGGMIGELFF
clone size: -; V gene: TRBV5-4; J gene: TRBJ2-3; D gene: TRBD1; CDR3 protein: CASSWDSSTDTQYF
clone size: once; V gene: TRBV7-9; J gene: TRBJ2-1; D gene: TRBD2; CDR3 protein: CASSTRTSGRDEQFF
clone size: -; V gene: TRBV7-8; J gene: TRBJ2-7; D gene: -; CDR3 protein: CASSHHRQAYYEQYF
clone size: -; V gene: TRBV18; J gene: TRBJ1-2; D gene: TRBD1; CDR3 protein: CASSSDRGRPANYGYTF
clone size: few; V gene: TRBV5-1; J gene: TRBJ1-5; D gene: -; CDR3 protein: CASSLGENSNQPQHF
clone size: few; V gene: TRBV28; J gene: TRBJ2-7; D gene: TRBD2; CDR3 protein: CASSGTSGAYEQYF
clone size: -; V gene: TRBV29-1; J gene: TRBJ1-5; D gene: -; CDR3 protein: CSVSTGSSQPQHF
clone size: -; V gene: TRBV4-1; J gene: TRBJ1-3; D gene: -; CDR3 protein: CASSQGPAASGNTIYF
clone size: -; V gene: TRBV2; J gene: TRBJ1-1; D gene: -; CDR3 protein: CASKREGRNTEAFF
clone size: -; V gene: TRBV14; J gene: TRBJ2-1; D gene: TRBD2; CDR3 protein: CASSPPTSGRSNEQFF
clone size: -; V gene: TRBV9; J gene: TRBJ2-1; D gene: TRBD2; CDR3 protein: CASSGSGRTPYNEQFF
clone size: -; V gene: TRBV5-4; J gene: TRBJ1-2; D gene: -; CDR3 protein: CASSLGAGDYTF
clone size: -; V gene: TRBV18; J gene: TRBJ2-7; D gene: -; CDR3 protein: CASSLVIGSGEQYF
clone size: -; V gene: TRBV15; J gene: TRBJ1-1; D gene: -; CDR3 protein: CATSRGFGEEAFF
clone size: -; V gene: TRBV7-3; J gene: TRBJ2-1; D gene: -; CDR3 protein: CASSRQGGPYNEQFF
clone size: -; V gene: TRBV2; J gene: TRBJ2-3; D gene: TRBD2; CDR3 protein: CASSVGREGLGDTQYF
clone size: -; V gene: TRBV14; J gene: TRBJ2-1; D gene: TRBD2; CDR3 protein: CASSQEDRLAGVFEQFF
clone size: -; V gene: TRBV6-1; J gene: TRBJ2-5; D gene: TRBD1; CDR3 protein: CASSESRMGDSQPETQYF
clone size: -; V gene: TRBV7-2; J gene: TRBJ2-2; D gene: TRBD2; CDR3 protein: CASSLASGITGELFF
clone size: -; V gene: TRBV7-2; J gene: TRBJ1-2; D gene: -; CDR3 protein: CASSGRVVWINGYTF
clone size: -; V gene: TRBV6-4; J gene: TRBJ2-1; D gene: -; CDR3 protein: CASSPTGLYNEQFF
clone size: -; V gene: TRBV28; J gene: TRBJ2-3; D gene: -; CDR3 protein: CASSDRDTQYF
clone size: few; V gene: TRBV27; J gene: TRBJ2-5; D gene: TRBD1; CDR3 protein: CASRRTGAETQYF
clone size: -; V gene: TRBV27; J gene: TRBJ2-1; D gene: -; CDR3 protein: CASSLSPSSVSEQFF
clone size: -; V gene: TRBV5-1; J gene: TRBJ2-7; D gene: TRBD2; CDR3 protein: CASSLAGGPGEQYF
clone size: -; V gene: TRBV7-8; J gene: TRBJ2-5; D gene: -; CDR3 protein: CASRRLLQETQYF
clone size: once; V gene: TRBV6-5; J gene: TRBJ2-2; D gene: -; CDR3 protein: CASSRQPNTGELFF
clone size: -; V gene: TRBV2; J gene: TRBJ1-2; D gene: TRBD1; CDR3 protein: CASSEYRDSLYGYTF
clone size: -; V gene: TRBV19; J gene: TRBJ2-2; D gene: TRBD1; CDR3 protein: CASSFRQGHGELFF
clone size: -; V gene: TRBV6-5; J gene: TRBJ1-2; D gene: -; CDR3 protein: CASSLGFGYGYTF
clone size: -; V gene: TRBV15; J gene: TRBJ2-7; D gene: -; CDR3 protein: CATSRDEGRDSFYEQYF
clone size: -; V gene: TRBV7-9; J gene: TRBJ1-4; D gene: -; CDR3 protein: CASSLNSLNEKLFF
clone size: few; V gene: TRBV6-5; J gene: TRBJ2-7; D gene: -; CDR3 protein: CASSYSPQGGYEQYF
clone size: -; V gene: TRBV27; J gene: TRBJ2-7; D gene: TRBD1; CDR3 protein: CASSRRQGVYEQYF
clone size: -; V gene: TRBV14; J gene: TRBJ2-7; D gene: TRBD1; CDR3 protein: CASSRLDRGAYEQYF
clone size: -; V gene: TRBV18; J gene: TRBJ2-3; D gene: -; CDR3 protein: CASSPRQGASLAGPTPSNTQYF
clone size: few; V gene: TRBV18; J gene: TRBJ1-2; D gene: TRBD1; CDR3 protein: CASSPRGTGYGYTF